What follows are 5 T cell receptor beta chains derived from one specimen sequenced in a study of cytomegalovirus exposure and HLA in healthy donors. Researchers ran the PCR with 60 Vbeta and 13 Jbeta primers. The method was immunoSEQ multiplex PCR; TCRdb's version includes in-frame clones alone and lacks a portion of them. The data contain about 91,000 clones, around four fifths of them singletons. Sequences were obtained from PBMCs. The receptor set was obtained from a male donor in good health and CMV-seropositive.

The V and J genes are TRBV19 and TRBJ2-7, with 14 bases matching TRBD2. V gave up 6 bases and J gave up 6 bases; unmatched junction bases: 22. The CDR3 covers 20 residues. The V gene's germline CDR1 is LNHDA and CDR2 SQIVND (reference sequence). The CDR3 sequence is CASSRGTTTSGRAGLGEQYF. The CDR3 DNA sequence: TGTGCCAGTAGCAGAGGAACCACGACTAGCGGGAGGGCCGGGCTAGGCGAGCAGTACTTC.

This clone was counted a single time. The chain combines TRBV9 with TRBJ1-1, with 7 bases lining up with TRBD1. Unmatched junction bases numbered 11, after V lost 0 bases and J lost 6 bases. The V gene's germline CDR1 is SGDLS and CDR2 YYNGEE. The CDR3 spans 16 residues. CDR3 DNA: TGTGCCAGCAGCGTAGCTCAGACAGGGAGTAACCCTGAAGCTTTCTTT. Its translation is CASSVAQTGSNPEAFF. The whole variable domain, filled in from reference TRBV9 and TRBJ1-1, reads DSGVTQTPKHLITATGQRVTLRCSPRSGDLSVYWYQQSLDQGLQFLIQYYNGEERAKGNILERFSAQQFPDLHSELNLSSLELGDSALYFCASSVAQTGSNPEAFFGQGTRLTVV.

The rearrangement uses TRBV19 and TRBJ1-6; the D gene is possibly TRBD1 (5 bases). This CDR3 has 13 amino acids. Germline V gives CDR1 LNHDA, CDR2 SQIVND (reference sequence). The V and J ends lost 5 bases and 14 bases respectively, with 16 bases between them. The CDR3 region has the DNA TGTGCCAGTAGTCCGGGACTCGCCCAGGCCCTCCACTTT. This translates into CASSPGLAQALHF.

V usage is TRBV2 and J usage is TRBJ2-5; 14 bases agree with TRBD2. This CDR3 is built from 16 residues. The V and J ends lost 7 bases and 5 bases, in that order; junction bases with no gene match: 9. Per the germline V gene, CDR1 is SNHLY and CDR2 is FYNNEI. The CDR3 loop is CASKMTSGRVGETQYF. The CDR3 DNA sequence: TGTGCCAGCAAGATGACTAGCGGGAGGGTAGGGGAGACCCAGTACTTC. Filled out from reference TRBV2 and TRBJ2-5, the complete variable domain reads EPEVTQTPSHQVTQMGQEVILRCVPISNHLYFYWYRQILGQKVEFLVSFYNNEISEKSEIFDDQFSVERPDGSNFTLKIRSTKLEDSAMYFCASKMTSGRVGETQYFGPGTRLLVL.

V gene TRBV28 combines with J gene TRBJ1-2; tentative D call: TRBD1 (6 bases). This CDR3 region has 13 residues. Trimming stripped 6 bases from V and 4 bases from J, with 12 bases between. Germline loops: CDR1 MDHEN, CDR2 SYDVKM. This CDR3 is CASSTGSLYGYTF. In nucleotides, the CDR3 is TGTGCCAGCAGCACAGGGAGTCTCTATGGCTACACCTTC.